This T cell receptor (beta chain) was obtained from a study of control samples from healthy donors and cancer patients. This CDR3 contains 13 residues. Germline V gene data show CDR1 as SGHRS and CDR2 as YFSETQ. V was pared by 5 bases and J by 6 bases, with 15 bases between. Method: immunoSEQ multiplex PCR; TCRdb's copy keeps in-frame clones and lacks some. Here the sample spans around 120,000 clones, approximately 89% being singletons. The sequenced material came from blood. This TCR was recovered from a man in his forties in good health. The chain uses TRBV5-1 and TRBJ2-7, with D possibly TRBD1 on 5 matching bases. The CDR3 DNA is TGCGCCAGCAGGAGTGACAGTTATGGCGAGCAGTACTTC. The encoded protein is CASRSDSYGEQYF.